The clone carrying this T cell receptor (beta chain) was detected ten times or more. This record belongs to a study of Graves' ophthalmopathy and Graves' hyperthyroidism. Amplifying from RNA transcripts, the study obtained TCR beta CDR3 regions. HTBI primers served in a first-round RT-PCR, which a second-round multiplex PCR followed. TCRdb ran MiXCR on the multiplex PCR reads and lists one entry per CDR3 protein. Altogether roughly 380,000 distinct CDR3 sequences are present, over 15% being singletons, with the ten largest covering roughly 7%. Among the exclusions were patients with other autoimmune diseases, uncontrolled infections, pregnancy or lactation. The specimen was peripheral blood. This receptor was obtained from a woman under 30 with stable Graves' hyperthyroidism.

The CDR3: CASCGAHQPQHF. CDR3 DNA sequence: TGTGCCAGCTGCGGGGCTCATCAGCCCCAGCATTTT. The genes are TRBV12-3 or TRBV12-4 and TRBJ1-5; D may be TRBD1 (5 bases). The CDR3 is made up of 12 amino acids. The V and J ends lost 8 bases and 5 bases respectively, with 10 bases between them.